The 29 T cell receptor beta chains below all came from one sample that was sequenced in a study of T cell changes during pregnancy in multiple sclerosis. The repertoire was sequenced with immunoSEQ multiplex PCR; TCRdb's copy has only in-frame clones and lacks some. This table has approximately 51,000 clones, 94% appearing once. The material sequenced was CD4+ T cells from peripheral blood mononuclear cells, taken in the second trimester of pregnancy. These receptor sequences come from a female donor with multiple sclerosis, enrolled in a pregnancy study.

The chain is built from TRBV7-2 and TRBJ1-2; TRBD1 matches at 10 bases. The trim removed 5 bases at V and 7 bases at J, leaving 7 bases unmatched. CDR1 is SGHTA and CDR2 is FQGNSA in the germline V gene. This CDR3 has 14 amino acids. The CDR3 sequence is CASSPAGTGVGYTF. CDR3 coding DNA: TGTGCCAGCAGCCCCGCCGGGACAGGGGTTGGCTACACCTTC.

The chain employs TRBV5-1 and TRBJ2-1; the match to TRBD1 covers 8 bases. CDR1 is SGHRS and CDR2 is YFSETQ in the germline V gene. The CDR3 extends over 19 amino acids. V shed 4 bases and J 0 bases; nucleotides not matched to a gene: 15. DNA for the CDR3: TGCGCCAGCAGCCCCGGACAGGGCCTGAATTCAATCTCCTACAATGAGCAGTTCTTC. This encodes CASSPGQGLNSISYNEQFF. The full variable domain, completed using reference TRBV5-1 and TRBJ2-1, is KAGVTQTPRYLIKTRGQQVTLSCSPISGHRSVSWYQQTPGQGLQFLFEYFSETQRNKGNFPGRFSGRQFSNSRSEMNVSTLELGDSALYLCASSPGQGLNSISYNEQFFGPGTRLTVL.

This clone came up once. The chain has TRBV7-9 and TRBJ1-2; the match to TRBD1 covers 10 bases. The CDR3 consists of 14 residues. Germline trimming cut 5 bases from V and 9 bases from J; bases unmatched to any gene: 9. Germline V lookup: CDR1 SEHNR, CDR2 FQNEAQ (reference sequence). CDR3 DNA: TGTGCCAGCAGCACATCCGGGACAGGGGCCCGCTACACCTTC. Amino acid sequence: CASSTSGTGARYTF.

The chain recombines TRBV5-5 with TRBJ2-5; 10 bases fit TRBD1. V was clipped by 5 bases and J by 5 bases; unmatched bases: 3. Germline V gives CDR1 SGHKS, CDR2 YYEKEE (reference sequence). The CDR3 is 13 amino acids. The CDR3 protein is CASRGTGVETQYF. The DNA for the CDR3 is TGTGCCAGCAGGGGGACAGGGGTTGAGACCCAGTACTTC.

V usage is TRBV10-3 and J usage is TRBJ1-2; D is possibly TRBD1 (5 bases). The CDR3 is made up of 13 amino acids. In germline, CDR1 is ENHRY, CDR2 SYGVKD. V lost 6 bases, J lost 6 bases, and 14 bases lay in between. CDR3 sequence: CAIRTSGLDGYTF. The CDR3 DNA is TGTGCCATCAGAACATCAGGGTTAGATGGCTACACCTTC.

As regards this clone: Because it lacks the conserved phenylalanine or tryptophan at the end, this CDR3 is likely a read error. It is unclear where the CDR3 begins or ends on the DNA, so no DNA is shown, and the CDR3 is as TCRdb lists it. The chain employs TRBV6-4 and TRBJ2-7; the table names TRBD2, a call not compared with the DNA. In germline, CDR1 is MRHNA, CDR2 SNTAGT. The CDR3 is 10 amino acids long, termini counted. The CDR3 is CASRGLAATP.

This sequence joins TRBV29-1 and TRBJ1-1; D is ambiguous. The CDR3 covers 10 residues. The V gene's germline CDR1 is SQVTM and CDR2 ANQGSEA. V lost 4 bases, J lost 9 bases, and 9 bases lay in between. For the CDR3, the DNA is TGCAGCGTTGTCAGTCCCCAAGCTTTCTTT. This encodes CSVVSPQAFF.

The chain couples TRBV6-1 to TRBJ2-1; 12 bases match TRBD2. V lost 4 bases to trimming and J lost 4 bases; unmatched junction nucleotides: 11. The CDR3 has 18 residues. The germline CDR1 and CDR2 sequences are MNHNS and SASEGT. CDR3 in DNA: TGTGCCAGCAGTGGGGGTCTAGCGGGGGGGCCACTATACAATGAGCAGTTCTTC. Its protein product is CASSGGLAGGPLYNEQFF.

The rearrangement uses TRBV7-6 and TRBJ1-4; a possible D gene is TRBD1 (5 bases). Germline V gives CDR1 SGHVS, CDR2 FNYEAQ. The CDR3 spans 15 residues. With 5 bases removed from V and 0 bases from J, the gap between germline ends came to 10 bases. Written as DNA, the CDR3 is TGTGCCAGCAGCCTTAACAGGCCAACTAATGAAAAACTGTTTTTT. Its translation: CASSLNRPTNEKLFF. The whole variable domain, remainder taken from reference TRBV7-6 and TRBJ1-4, is GAGVSQSPRYKVTKRGQDVALRCDPISGHVSLYWYRQALGQGPEFLTYFNYEAQQDKSGLPNDRFSAERPEGSISTLTIQRTEQRDSAMYRCASSLNRPTNEKLFFGSGTQLSVL.

The chain uses TRBV6-5 and TRBJ2-7, with D tentatively TRBD1 (6 bases). From germline, CDR1 is MNHEY and CDR2 SVGAGI. V gave up 7 bases and J gave up 11 bases, with 21 bases separating them. The CDR3 spans 13 residues. CDR3 sequence reads: CASTGPGHGGEYF. The CDR3, as DNA: TGTGCCAGCACCGGACCGGGACATGGGGGAGAGTACTTC.

This clone was recorded only once. The chain carries TRBV18 and TRBJ1-2; D is unresolved. V dropped 2 bases and J dropped 5 bases, with 15 bases sitting between them. This CDR3 has 15 amino acids. Looked up from germline, CDR1 is KGHSH and CDR2 is LQKENI. The CDR3 nucleotides are TGTGCCAGCTCACCATCCATTAGCAGCTCTTATGGCTACACCTTC. Its translation: CASSPSISSSYGYTF.

This sequence joins TRBV30 and TRBJ2-2; D is ambiguous. V was clipped by 0 bases and J by 5 bases, with 7 bases between them. The CDR3 totals 13 residues. CDR1 is GTSNPN and CDR2 is SVGIG in the germline V gene (reference sequence). The CDR3 DNA reads as TGTGCCTGGAGTGTACTGGAGACCGGGGAGCTGTTTTTT. Residues: CAWSVLETGELFF.

The gene calls are TRBV10-1 and TRBJ2-2; 8 nucleotides align to TRBD1. Germline V lookup: CDR1 WNHNN, CDR2 SYGVQD (reference sequence). V shed 10 bases, J shed 6 bases, and the junction held 16 bases outside the gene matches. This CDR3 has 16 residues. The CDR3 loop is CATTPGRGRWAGELFF. The CDR3 DNA reads TGCGCCACCACCCCCGGCAGGGGGCGATGGGCCGGGGAGCTGTTTTTT.

V usage is TRBV14 and J usage is TRBJ2-5; D is possibly TRBD1 (5 bases). This CDR3 is built from 16 residues. Trimming removed 1 base from V and 0 bases from J, with 12 bases in between. Germline assignment: CDR1 SGHDN and CDR2 FVKESK. DNA for the CDR3: TGTGCCAGCAGCCAAGGACAGTCCTCGTACCAAGAGACCCAGTACTTC. It encodes CASSQGQSSYQETQYF.

The V call is TRBV11-3, the J call TRBJ2-5, with D possibly matching TRBD2 (6 bases). This CDR3 has 13 residues. Germline-derived CDR1 and CDR2 are SGHNT and YENEEA. Trimming stripped 2 bases from V and 7 bases from J, with 11 bases between. The CDR3 is CASSLSQGGTQYF. The CDR3 bases are TGTGCCAGCAGCTTATCCCAGGGAGGGACCCAGTACTTC.

This chain links TRBV28 with TRBJ1-6; perhaps TRBD1 as D (6 bases). Trimming took 5 bases from V and 12 from J, leaving 14 bases between them. The CDR3 spans 13 residues. The germline V gene encodes CDR1 MDHEN and CDR2 SYDVKM. The CDR3 DNA is TGTGCCAGCAGTCACGACAGGTCTCTACCCCTCCACTTT. Residues: CASSHDRSLPLHF.

Of note for this clone: This specimen includes other DNA sequences encoding the same CDR3. The CDR3 spells CASSSTGATGELFF. The CDR3 DNA sequence: TGTGCCAGCAGCTCGACAGGGGCCACCGGGGAGCTGTTTTTT. The chain recombines TRBV7-3 with TRBJ2-2; TRBD1 matches 8 bases. The germline V gene encodes CDR1 SGHTA and CDR2 FQGTGA. The CDR3 is 14 residues long. The V gene end was trimmed by 4 bases and the J gene end by 4 bases; junction bases not matched to a gene: 2.

The CDR3 nucleotides are TGTGCCAGCAGCTTGCAAGGGGGCTATGGCTACACCTTC. It translates to CASSLQGGYGYTF. The gene calls are TRBV7-9 and TRBJ1-2, with D maybe TRBD1 (6 bases). Germline CDR1 and CDR2: SEHNR and FQNEAQ (reference sequence). Trimming took off 3 bases at V and 4 bases at J, with 9 bases between the two ends. This CDR3 comprises 13 residues.

The chain employs TRBV2 and TRBJ2-5; TRBD2 matches at 15 bases. Germline V gene lookup returns CDR1 SNHLY and CDR2 FYNNEI. With V trimmed by 5 bases and J by 5 bases, 15 bases remained unmatched. The CDR3 length is 19 residues. The CDR3 loop reads CASSIGLAGGSVLAETQYF. The CDR3 DNA sequence: TGTGCCAGCAGTATCGGACTAGCGGGGGGGTCGGTCTTAGCGGAGACCCAGTACTTC.

The chain combines TRBV5-6 with TRBJ1-2; D is unresolved. This CDR3 region has 15 residues. Germline-derived CDR1 and CDR2 are SGHDT and YYEEEE. V lost 0 bases to trimming and J lost 1 base, with 10 bases between them. CDR3 coding DNA: TGTGCCAGCAGCTTGGCCCGCATAGATAACTATGGCTACACCTTC. It encodes CASSLARIDNYGYTF.

The J gene is TRBJ1-1, the V gene TRBV4-1; 9 nucleotides agree with TRBD1. This CDR3 is 15 amino acids long. V gave up 4 bases and J gave up 5 bases; unmatched junction bases: 8. Germline CDR1 MGHRA, CDR2 YSYEKL. Written as DNA, the CDR3 is TGCGCCAGCAGCCTAGGGGACAGGGCAGGTACTGAAGCTTTCTTT. Residues: CASSLGDRAGTEAFF.

V gene TRBV7-2 combines with J gene TRBJ1-5, with 7 bases lining up with TRBD1. J gave up 1 base and V 7 bases, and 10 bases lay outside the gene matches. Germline-derived CDR1 and CDR2 are SGHTA and FQGNSA. The CDR3 totals 16 residues. The DNA of the CDR3 is TGTGCCAGCACAAGATTCGGGACAGCCAGCAATCAGCCCCAGCATTTT. Amino acid sequence: CASTRFGTASNQPQHF.

The chain is built from TRBV6-4 and TRBJ2-2; 7 positions agree with TRBD2. The CDR3 has 15 residues. Per germline, CDR1 MRHNA and CDR2 SNTAGT. With V trimmed by 6 bases and J by 4 bases, 8 bases remained unmatched. The CDR3 spells CASRLSGEGTGELFF. The CDR3 region has the DNA TGTGCCAGCAGGCTCAGCGGGGAGGGCACCGGGGAGCTGTTTTTT.

The rearrangement uses TRBV15 and TRBJ2-5; a possible D gene is TRBD2 (6 bases). CDR3 size: 14 residues. V lost 3 bases to trimming and J lost 1 base, with 9 bases between them. In germline, CDR1 is LNHNV, CDR2 YYDKDF (reference sequence). CDR3 nucleotides: TGTGCCACCAGCAGGGGGGAGGCCCAAGAGACCCAGTACTTC. Protein: CATSRGEAQETQYF.

This chain links TRBV2 with TRBJ1-5; 8 bases are a match to TRBD1. Germline CDR1 and CDR2: SNHLY and FYNNEI. J lost 9 bases, V lost 6 bases, and 10 bases had no gene match. The CDR3 sequence is 14 residues long. The CDR3 loop is CASRANRGMGPQHF. Here the CDR3 DNA reads TGTGCCAGCAGGGCAAACAGGGGGATGGGGCCCCAGCATTTT. Complete variable domain (other parts from reference TRBV2 and TRBJ1-5): EPEVTQTPSHQVTQMGQEVILRCVPISNHLYFYWYRQILGQKVEFLVSFYNNEISEKSEIFDDQFSVERPDGSNFTLKIRSTKLEDSAMYFCASRANRGMGPQHFGDGTRLSIL.

The chain combines TRBV11-2 with TRBJ1-2, with 7 bases matching TRBD1. Germline CDR1 reads SGHAT; CDR2 reads FQNNGV. With V trimmed by 1 base and J by 7 bases, 9 bases remained unmatched. The CDR3 loop spans 15 amino acids. The DNA for the CDR3 is TGTGCCAGCAGCTTAGCTGGCAGGGGGGTGGCTGGCTACACCTTC. This sequence encodes CASSLAGRGVAGYTF.

The gene calls are TRBV4-1 and TRBJ1-1; the D gene is possibly TRBD1 (5 bases). CDR3 length: 14 residues. Looked up from germline, CDR1 is MGHRA and CDR2 is YSYEKL. Trimming removed 4 bases at V and 5 bases at J, with 14 bases between. The CDR3 loop is CASSPGGGGTEAFF. CDR3 sequence (DNA): TGCGCCAGCAGCCCCGGGGGGGGAGGAACTGAAGCTTTCTTT.

The table lists this clone with a count of one. The rearrangement joins TRBV6-1 to TRBJ1-2; D gene unclear. V lost 3 bases and J 6 bases, leaving 14 bases between the germline ends. The CDR3 has 14 amino acids. Looked up from germline, CDR1 is MNHNS and CDR2 is SASEGT. The CDR3 sequence: CASSERLQKDGYTF. CDR3 sequence (DNA): TGTGCCAGCAGTGAGAGACTACAGAAGGATGGCTACACCTTC.

The V and J genes are TRBV7-2 and TRBJ2-1, with TRBD2 identical over 11 bases. Trimming cost V 4 bases and J 2 bases; bases outside gene matches: 4. Germline V lookup: CDR1 SGHTA, CDR2 FQGNSA. This CDR3 has 16 amino acids. CDR3 region: CASSYLAGGTYNEQFF. CDR3 DNA sequence: TGTGCCAGCAGCTACCTAGCGGGGGGCACCTACAATGAGCAGTTCTTC.